The 23 T cell receptor beta chains presented below share a single source sample, sequenced in a study of metastatic and nonmetastatic thyroid tumors. Not a single patient had been given any form of treatment at any point before undergoing thyroid surgery. TCRdb ran MiXCR on the PCR reads. This sample has 35,000 to 45,000 clones, with under 30% found just once. Sequenced input: blood. These receptors were collected from a male donor with papillary thyroid cancer or a benign thyroid nodule (not recorded which). Some clones in this sample may be carry-over from other donors' samples.

This clone was picked up many times. The chain is built from TRBV12-3 or TRBV12-4 and TRBJ2-6, with unresolved D. The CDR3 has 15 residues. V lost 4 bases and J lost 0, with 7 bases in between. This chain's CDR3 is CASSYLVSGANVLTF. CDR3 nucleotide sequence: TGTGCCAGCAGTTATTTGGTCTCTGGGGCCAACGTCCTGACTTTC.

The chain couples TRBV20-1 to TRBJ1-2; no clear D. The ends were cut back, 1 base at V and 2 bases at J, with 17 bases in the middle. The CDR3 runs to 16 residues. Germline CDR1 and CDR2: DFQATT and SNEGSKA (reference sequence). The CDR3 bases are TGCAGTGCTAGAGCTCTCATACAGAACGAGAACTATGGCTACACCTTC. Amino acids: CSARALIQNENYGYTF.

This clone was found a few times. The chain employs TRBV6-1 and TRBJ1-5, with D unresolved. This CDR3 has 14 residues. Trimming cost V 5 bases and J 7 bases, with 15 bases left between them. From germline, CDR1 is MNHNS and CDR2 SASEGT. CDR3 DNA: TGTGCCAGCAGTAATGAGGGTTCAGCCCAGCCCCAGCATTTT. Its translation: CASSNEGSAQPQHF.

The sample holds a few counts of this clone. The chain uses TRBV6-2 or TRBV6-3 and TRBJ1-6; TRBD1 is a possible D gene (5 bases). This CDR3 region has 16 residues. Germline-derived CDR1 and CDR2 are MNHEY and SVGEGT. V dropped 6 bases and J dropped 3 bases, with 15 bases sitting between them. The chain's CDR3 is CASSRMTVDYNSPLHF. CDR3 nucleotide sequence: TGTGCCAGCAGCCGGATGACAGTCGACTATAATTCACCCCTCCACTTT.

The chain employs TRBV7-9 and TRBJ1-2; the D gene is possibly TRBD1 (5 bases). The ends were cut back, 2 bases at V and 3 bases at J, with 10 bases in the middle. The CDR3 spans 14 residues. Germline V lookup: CDR1 SEHNR, CDR2 FQNEAQ (reference sequence). The CDR3 nucleotides read TGTGCCAGCAGCTTAAAGGGGAGGGACTATGGCTACACCTTC. Translated, it gives CASSLKGRDYGYTF.

This clone was observed a handful of times. The CDR3 DNA reads as TGTGCCATCATCCCAGGACTGGGCTCCTACGAGCAGTACTTC. It encodes CAIIPGLGSYEQYF. V gene TRBV27 combines with J gene TRBJ2-7; perhaps TRBD2 as D (5 bases). Germline CDR1 and CDR2: MNHEY and SMNVEV (reference sequence). V was trimmed by 10 bases and J by 0 bases, leaving 16 bases between them. The CDR3 consists of 14 residues.

This clone was observed many times. The genes are TRBV30 and TRBJ2-2; tentative D call: TRBD1 (5 bases). Germline CDR1 reads GTSNPN; CDR2 reads SVGIG (reference sequence). V lost 0 bases and J lost 3, with 11 bases in between. The CDR3 is made up of 15 amino acids. The CDR3: CAWSVTQGHTGELFF. The DNA for the CDR3 is TGTGCCTGGAGTGTTACCCAGGGTCACACCGGGGAGCTGTTTTTT.

The sample holds a few counts of this clone. The V call is TRBV5-1, the J call TRBJ2-1; no clear D gene. V lost 0 bases and J lost 7, with 11 bases in between. CDR1 and CDR2 from the germline V gene are SGHRS and YFSETQ. This CDR3 spans 14 amino acids. Here the CDR3 DNA reads TGCGCCAGCAGCTTGGACAGCTTTGGTAATGAGCAGTTCTTC. It yields the protein CASSLDSFGNEQFF.

This clone came up many times. The V call is TRBV6-4, the J call TRBJ2-1; either TRBD1 or TRBD2 may fit D (5 bases each). The CDR3 loop spans 14 amino acids. Germline CDR1 MRHNA, CDR2 SNTAGT. V was shortened by 2 bases and J by 5 bases, with 10 bases between the two germline ends. For the CDR3, the DNA is TGTGCCAGCAGTGACGTGGGGGAACACAATGAGCAGTTCTTC. This sequence encodes CASSDVGEHNEQFF.

Ten or more counts support this clone. The chain combines TRBV5-6 with TRBJ2-7; TRBD2 matches at 7 bases. The CDR3 is 16 amino acids. Germline CDR1 is SGHDT and CDR2 is YYEEEE. V shed 0 bases, J shed 0 bases, and the junction held 6 bases outside the gene matches. CDR3 nucleotide sequence: TGTGCCAGCAGCTTGGGCCCGGGACTAAGCTCCTACGAGCAGTACTTC. Amino acid sequence: CASSLGPGLSSYEQYF.

This clone was counted a few times. The chain uses TRBV6-5 and TRBJ2-3; 9 bases are shared with TRBD1. V lost 5 bases, J lost 0 bases, and 12 bases stayed unmatched. The CDR3 consists of 18 residues. Per germline, CDR1 MNHEY and CDR2 SVGAGI. CDR3 loop: CASSLTQLQGASTDTQYF. The CDR3, as DNA: TGTGCCAGCAGTCTAACTCAGTTACAGGGGGCCAGCACAGATACGCAGTATTTT.

V usage is TRBV15 and J usage is TRBJ2-1; D gene uncertain. The CDR3 contains 13 residues. Trimming took 1 base from V and 5 from J, leaving 6 bases between them. Per the germline V gene, CDR1 is LNHNV and CDR2 is YYDKDF (reference sequence). CDR3 sequence reads: CATSRAGHNEQFF. The CDR3 region has the DNA TGTGCCACCAGCAGAGCCGGGCACAATGAGCAGTTCTTC.

The rearrangement uses TRBV7-9 and TRBJ1-6, with a possible D match to TRBD1 (5 bases). CDR1 and CDR2 (germline): SEHNR, FQNEAQ (reference sequence). The CDR3 contains 15 residues. Between the trimmed V and J ends, which lost 5 bases and 7 bases, there was a span of 15 bases. This CDR3 is CASSRGGGRNSPLHF. As DNA, the CDR3 is TGTGCCAGCAGCCGCGGGGGAGGGCGGAATTCACCCCTCCACTTT.

V is TRBV11-2 and J is TRBJ2-7, with D perhaps assigned TRBD1 or TRBD2 (5 bases each). Germline CDR1 and CDR2: SGHAT and FQNNGV. V gave up 0 bases and J gave up 3 bases, with 15 bases separating them. This CDR3 is 16 amino acids long. This CDR3 reads CASSLDRGRVVYEQYF. Written as DNA, the CDR3 is TGTGCCAGCAGCTTAGATCGGGGCAGAGTGGTCTACGAGCAGTACTTC.

This clone was seen many times. V gene TRBV29-1 combines with J gene TRBJ2-1; a weak D match, TRBD2 (6 bases). V shed 8 bases and J shed 6 bases, with 14 bases lying between them. The CDR3 length is 12 residues. The germline V gene has CDR1 SQVTM and CDR2 ANQGSEA. CDR3 bases: TGCAGCAGTCGACCCGGGGGCAATGAGCAGTTCTTC. Translated, it gives CSSRPGGNEQFF.

This clone was found many times. The CDR3 region has the DNA TGTGCCAGCAGCCCCGACCCAACAACTGGAAACACCATATATTTT. It yields the protein CASSPDPTTGNTIYF. The chain combines TRBV9 with TRBJ1-3; no definite D call. Germline lookup yields CDR1 SGDLS and CDR2 YYNGEE. Trimming cost V 4 bases and J 2 bases, with 13 bases left between them. The CDR3 extends over 15 amino acids. The whole variable domain, filled in from reference TRBV9 and TRBJ1-3, reads DSGVTQTPKHLITATGQRVTLRCSPRSGDLSVYWYQQSLDQGLQFLIQYYNGEERAKGNILERFSAQQFPDLHSELNLSSLELGDSALYFCASSPDPTTGNTIYFGEGSWLTVV.

This chain connects TRBV24-1 to TRBJ1-2; TRBD1 matches 8 bases. The CDR3 spans 14 residues. V trimming: 6 bases; J trimming: 8 bases; junction bases outside the gene matches: 10. Per germline, CDR1 KGHDR and CDR2 SFDVKD. The CDR3 DNA follows: TGTGCCACCAGTACAAAGGGACAGGCTGCGGGCTACACCTTC. As protein: CATSTKGQAAGYTF.

This clone appeared a few times. Lacking the conserved final phenylalanine or tryptophan, this CDR3 likely reflects a read error. Other nucleotide sequences from this sample produce the same CDR3. The V and J genes are TRBV20-1 and TRBJ2-7; 8 bases match TRBD2. This CDR3 is 14 amino acids long. CDR1 DFQATT and CDR2 SNEGSKA come from the germline V gene (reference sequence). This CDR3 is CSAGDPGLDHEQYS. DNA of the CDR3: TGCAGTGCTGGAGACCCGGGACTAGACCACGAGCAGTACTCC.

This clone was detected only once. The chain couples TRBV7-9 to TRBJ1-3; D might be TRBD1 (5 bases). Trimming stripped 5 bases from V and 0 bases from J, with 8 bases between. CDR1 is SEHNR and CDR2 is FQNEAQ in the germline V gene (reference sequence). The CDR3 length is 14 residues. CDR3 in amino acids: CASSLGTSGNTIYF. CDR3 bases: TGTGCCAGCAGCCTCGGGACCTCTGGAAACACCATATATTTT.

This chain links TRBV29-1 with TRBJ1-4; tentative D call: TRBD1 (6 bases). Trimming cost V 7 bases and J 12 bases, with 15 bases left between them. The CDR3 length is 11 residues. Germline CDR1 reads SQVTM; CDR2 reads ANQGSEA. The CDR3 spells CSARDPGELFF. In nucleotides, the CDR3 is TGCAGCGCCCGAGACCCAGGGGAACTGTTTTTT.

With respect to this clone: A much larger clone lies one base from this, so it may be a read error. V gene TRBV28 combines with J gene TRBJ1-1; 7 nucleotides agree with TRBD1. CDR1 is MDHEN and CDR2 is SYDVKM in the germline V gene. This CDR3 contains 15 residues. The CDR3 DNA sequence: TGTGCCATCAGCTACAGGGGCCGGGGGGGGACTGAAGCTTTCTTC. Protein product: CAISYRGRGGTEAFF.

The chain carries TRBV11-1 and TRBJ1-1, with unresolved D. V lost 6 bases to trimming and J lost 1 base, with 27 bases between them. The CDR3 sequence is 19 residues long. Germline CDR1 and CDR2: SGHAT and FQDESV (reference sequence). The CDR3 reads CASSNRGGSVLGRNTEAFF. Written as DNA, the CDR3 is TGTGCCAGCAGTAACCGGGGTGGTTCGGTGCTCGGAAGGAACACTGAAGCTTTCTTT.

This clone has ten or more counts. V gene TRBV7-9 combines with J gene TRBJ1-3; D gene ambiguous. V was pared by 3 bases and J by 8 bases, with 5 bases between. Germline CDR1 is SEHNR and CDR2 is FQNEAQ (reference sequence). The CDR3 is 11 residues long. This CDR3 is CASSLEYTIYF. The CDR3, as DNA: TGTGCCAGCAGCTTGGAATACACCATATATTTT.